A selection of T cell receptor beta chains follows, all from one sample in a study of Graves' ophthalmopathy and Graves' hyperthyroidism. TCRdb fed the multiplex PCR reads into MiXCR, producing one record per CDR3 protein. The sample has 360,000 or so distinct CDR3 sequences, around 18% seen once. Sequencing was done on a sample of peripheral blood. The receptors shown here come from a woman aged 18-29 years with Graves' ophthalmopathy. Both conserved end residues are part of each CDR3. The D gene is left open where the match is weak. Only some rows state a clone size, as once, few, many or a class for expanded clones.

V gene	D gene	J gene	clone size	CDR3 DNA	CDR3 protein
TRBV6-2/TRBV6-3	TRBD2	TRBJ2-7	many	TGTGCCAGCATTAAACCCGGGACTAGCTCCTACGAGCAGTACTTC	CASIKPGTSSYEQYF
TRBV7-8	NA	TRBJ2-7	many	TGTGCCAGCAGCTTAAGGGCGGGACACTCCTACGAGCAGTACTTC	CASSLRAGHSYEQYF
TRBV6-2/TRBV6-3	NA	TRBJ1-1	many	TGTGCCAGCAGTACCCCCATCGGAGGAGGGATGAACACTGAAGCTTTCTTT	CASSTPIGGGMNTEAFF
TRBV18	TRBD1	TRBJ2-7	many	TGTGCCAGCTCACTCCAACAGGGGTATAACTCCTACGAGCAGTACTTC	CASSLQQGYNSYEQYF
TRBV10-3	NA	TRBJ1-2	NA	TGTGCCATTTTCAAAGGAGCCCGTAACGAACATGGCTACACCTTC	CAIFKGARNEHGYTF
TRBV6-1	TRBD2	TRBJ2-7	NA	TGTGCCAGCACCGGACTAGCGGAATACCCCTACGAGCAGTACTTC	CASTGLAEYPYEQYF
TRBV6-5	TRBD1	TRBJ1-5	many	TGTGCTACAGCACATAGCTCAGGGGGCGATCAGCCCCAGCATTTT	CATAHSSGGDQPQHF
TRBV20-1	NA	TRBJ1-6	many	TGCAGTGCTAGGCCGACTGGAAATTCACCCCTCCACTTT	CSARPTGNSPLHF
TRBV7-2	NA	TRBJ2-7	many	TGTGCCAGCAGCTTAGGGCCGAATCCCTTCTACGAGCAGTACTTC	CASSLGPNPFYEQYF
TRBV25-1	NA	TRBJ1-6	many	TGTGCCAGCAGTCCCACGAATAATTCACCCCTCCACTTT	CASSPTNNSPLHF
TRBV6-2/TRBV6-3	TRBD2	TRBJ2-7	many	TGTGCCAGCAGCGGGACTAGCTACGAGCAGTACTTC	CASSGTSYEQYF
TRBV20-1	NA	TRBJ1-2	many	TGCAGTGCTAGAGCTGTTGGGGGCGAGGGCTACACCTTC	CSARAVGGEGYTF
TRBV7-2	TRBD1	TRBJ2-5	many	TGTGCCAGCAGCCCCGGGACAGGGCCCCAAGAGACCCAGTACTTC	CASSPGTGPQETQYF
TRBV6-5	NA	TRBJ2-2	NA	TGTGCCAGCAGTTACCCAGGGATCACCGGGGAGCTGTTTTTT	CASSYPGITGELFF
TRBV28	NA	TRBJ2-5	many	TGTGCCAGCACCAAGCCTCCCCCCCCGGAGTTCGATACGAAGACCCAGTACTTC	CASTKPPPPEFDTKTQYF
TRBV20-1	NA	TRBJ2-4	few	TGCAGTGCTAGATCACAAAAGAGGGACAAAAAAAACATTCAGTACTTC	CSARSQKRDKKNIQYF
TRBV5-1	NA	TRBJ1-3	many	TGCGCCAGCTCGGAGTCCTCTGGAAACACCATATATTTT	CASSESSGNTIYF
TRBV4-3	NA	TRBJ2-5	many	TGCGCCAGCAGCCAATCGGATTGGCGGGAGACCCAGTACTTC	CASSQSDWRETQYF
TRBV7-8	TRBD1	TRBJ2-7	few	TGTGCCAGCAGCCCGACAGGGCGAGGCTCCTACGAGCAGTACTTC	CASSPTGRGSYEQYF
TRBV7-3	TRBD1	TRBJ2-3	many	TGTGCCAGCAGCTCCCGGACAGGGGGCACAGATACGCAGTATTTT	CASSSRTGGTDTQYF
TRBV7-2	NA	TRBJ1-6	few	TGTGCCAGCAGAACGGAGGGATTGAATTCACCCCTCCACTTT	CASRTEGLNSPLHF
TRBV20-1	NA	TRBJ2-7	many	TGCAGTGCTAGACCCCGGGCGGGAAGCGAGCAGTACTTC	CSARPRAGSEQYF
TRBV30	NA	TRBJ1-2	many	TGTGCCTGGAGTGTAAGGTTATTACAGGGTGGCTACACCTTC	CAWSVRLLQGGYTF
TRBV7-2	NA	TRBJ2-7	many	TGTGCCAGCAGCTTAGATCTCGGGACCGAGCAGTACTTC	CASSLDLGTEQYF
TRBV11-2	TRBD2	TRBJ2-2	many	TGTGCCAGCAGCTTAGTCTCCGGACTAGCGGTCACCGGGGAGCTGTTTTTT	CASSLVSGLAVTGELFF
TRBV5-5	NA	TRBJ2-1	few	TGTGCCAGCAGCATAGGGCTACTATACAATGAGCAGTTCTTC	CASSIGLLYNEQFF
TRBV6-2/TRBV6-3	NA	TRBJ2-7	many	TGTGCCAGCAGTTACCTCTTAGGATCAGGGGGGACCTACGAGCAGTACTTC	CASSYLLGSGGTYEQYF
TRBV28	NA	TRBJ1-1	many	TGTGCCAGCAGCAACGACAGCACTGAAGCTTTCTTT	CASSNDSTEAFF
TRBV6-1	NA	TRBJ1-1	NA	TGTGCCAGCAGTGAAGTAAACAGGCCACAAAAAGCTTTCTTT	CASSEVNRPQKAFF
TRBV6-1	NA	TRBJ2-5	few	TGTGCCAGCAGTGAAACCCAAGAGACCCAGTACTTC	CASSETQETQYF
TRBV6-2/TRBV6-3	NA	TRBJ2-4	many	TGTGCCAGCAGTTACTGGCGGGGTTCCGAAAACATTCAGTACTTC	CASSYWRGSENIQYF
TRBV7-2	NA	TRBJ1-3	many	TGTGCCAGCAGCTTATCCTGGGGCTCTGGAAACACCATATATTTT	CASSLSWGSGNTIYF
TRBV6-4	NA	TRBJ2-7	many	TGTGCCAGCAGTGACTCGAGCGGGTTATCCCCTACCTCCTACGAGCAGTACTTC	CASSDSSGLSPTSYEQYF
TRBV10-3	TRBD1	TRBJ1-5	many	TGTGCCATCAGTGAGACACAGGGGGAGGTTCAGCCCCAGCATTTT	CAISETQGEVQPQHF
TRBV10-2	TRBD1	TRBJ2-7	many	TGCGCCACCCGACCCGGGACAGGGGCCTACGAGCAGTACTTC	CATRPGTGAYEQYF
TRBV29-1	NA	TRBJ1-2	NA	TGCAGCGTTGAAGGGGGTGGGAATGGCTACACCTTC	CSVEGGGNGYTF
TRBV20-1	NA	TRBJ2-5	NA	TGCAGTGCTACAGACCAAGAGACCCAGTACTTC	CSATDQETQYF
TRBV7-3	TRBD2	TRBJ2-5	many	TGTGCCAGCAGCTTAAATCGTCGTATGCGGGGGGGCCAAGAGACCCAGTACTTC	CASSLNRRMRGGQETQYF
TRBV4-1	NA	TRBJ2-5	NA	TGCGCCAGCAGCCAAGCGGAGGGCTATGGGGAGAGGGAGACCCAGTACTTC	CASSQAEGYGERETQYF
TRBV19	NA	TRBJ2-7	NA	TGTGCCAGTAGTCCAGGCGGGGACCACGAGCAGTACTTC	CASSPGGDHEQYF
TRBV4-3	NA	TRBJ2-5	many	TGCGCCAGCAGCCAAGACAGGGACTCCCTCTCGGAGACCCAGTACTTC	CASSQDRDSLSETQYF
TRBV10-2	NA	TRBJ2-2	many	TGCGCCAGAGGAGGGGAGGAGAACTCCGGGGAGCTGTTTTTT	CARGGEENSGELFF
TRBV28	NA	TRBJ2-7	NA	TGTGCCAGCAGTTTACCCCCGGAAGGTTCAGCCACAAACGAGCAGTACTTC	CASSLPPEGSATNEQYF
TRBV28	NA	TRBJ2-7	many	TGTGCCAGCAGTTCGTACCGGGGGAACTACGAGCAGTACTTC	CASSSYRGNYEQYF
TRBV28	NA	TRBJ1-2	many	TGTGCCAGCAGTTCGCTGACAGTTTATGGCTACACCTTC	CASSSLTVYGYTF
TRBV5-5	NA	TRBJ2-7	many	TGTGCCAGCAGCAGGTCCGGACAAATTTCCTCCGAGCAGTACTTC	CASSRSGQISSEQYF
TRBV7-9	NA	TRBJ1-1	NA	TGTGCCAGCAGCCCCGAGGGGCAGCCGAACACTGAAGCTTTCTTT	CASSPEGQPNTEAFF
TRBV9	NA	TRBJ1-1	many	TGTGCCAGCAGCGTAGCTTGGGCGAACACTGAAGCTTTCTTT	CASSVAWANTEAFF